The 28 T cell receptor beta chains presented below share a single source sample, sequenced in a study of molecular identifiers for immune sequencing clone quantification. A single record per CDR3 protein comes from TCRdb applying MiXCR to the PCR reads. In the table there are about 300,000 distinct CDR3 sequences, about a fifth of which are singletons. The sample was naive CD8+ T cells from blood, with Jurkat cell RNA spiked in. Subset indicated: FACS-sorted CD8+CD4-CCR7+CD45RA+ naive T cells. The receptors originated from a human donor in good health. Some libraries in this study had Jurkat cell RNA spiked in.

This clonotype was counted a few times. The conserved closing phenylalanine or tryptophan is absent in this CDR3, likely reflecting a read error. The rearrangement uses TRBV7-9 and TRBJ2-3; unclear D gene. Germline V CDR1 and CDR2: SEHNR, FQNEAQ (reference sequence). V was trimmed by 0 bases and J by 0 bases, leaving 7 bases between them. This CDR3 spans 15 amino acids. The CDR3 coding sequence is TGTGCCAGCAGCTTAGCCTCAGTGAGCACAGATACGCAGTATTCT. Translated: CASSLASVSTDTQYS.

This clonotype was picked up many times. The gene calls are TRBV7-9 and TRBJ2-5; perhaps TRBD2 as D (6 bases). Germline CDR1 and CDR2: SEHNR and FQNEAQ (reference sequence). This CDR3 comprises 16 residues. With 5 bases removed from V and 0 bases from J, the gap between germline ends came to 16 bases. The CDR3 here is CASSPVVGGHQETQYF. Here the CDR3 DNA reads TGTGCCAGCAGCCCCGTAGTCGGGGGTCACCAAGAGACCCAGTACTTC.

On this clonotype: A much larger clone differs by one base, so this may be a read error. The V gene is TRBV4-1, the J gene TRBJ2-2; D remains ambiguous. CDR1 and CDR2 (germline): MGHRA, YSYEKL. The CDR3 length is 15 residues. This CDR3 reads CTSSQDSSAYRELFF. For the CDR3, the DNA is TGCACCAGCAGCCAAGATTCCTCGGCCTACCGGGAGCTGTTTTTT.

This clonotype was detected many times. CDR3 residues: CASSQDRGRVYEQYF. The DNA of the CDR3 is TGCGCCAGCAGCCAAGACAGAGGCCGGGTTTACGAGCAGTACTTC. J is TRBJ2-7 and V is TRBV4-3; unclear D gene. Per germline, CDR1 LGHNA and CDR2 YSLEER. This CDR3 has 15 residues. Trimming cost V 0 bases and J 4 bases, with 13 bases left between them.

This clonotype was recorded many times. This sequence joins TRBV20-1 and TRBJ2-4; 8 nucleotides align to TRBD1. V dropped 6 bases and J dropped 12; count of bases not matched to a gene: 10. The CDR3 loop spans 12 amino acids. Germline values: CDR1 DFQATT, CDR2 SNEGSKA (reference sequence). CDR3 in DNA: TGCAGTGCCGAAAAACCCGGACAGGGTCAGTACTTC. Translation gives CSAEKPGQGQYF.

In its sample, this clonotype was seen many times. The chain uses TRBV27 and TRBJ1-1; 9 bases align to TRBD1. This CDR3 comprises 13 residues. Germline trimming cut 6 bases from V and 3 bases from J; bases unmatched to any gene: 2. Per germline, CDR1 MNHEY and CDR2 SMNVEV (reference sequence). The CDR3 region is CASRRDRDTEAFF. The DNA of the CDR3 is TGTGCCAGCAGACGGGACAGGGACACTGAAGCTTTCTTT.

This clonotype was observed many times. CDR3 nucleotides: TGTGCCACCAGCACAACTAGCTCCTACAATGAGCAGTTCTTC. It translates to CATSTTSSYNEQFF. This chain links TRBV15 with TRBJ2-1; D possibly corresponds to TRBD2 (5 bases). Germline values: CDR1 LNHNV, CDR2 YYDKDF (reference sequence). V lost 4 bases to trimming and J lost 0 bases, with 7 bases between them. The CDR3 length is 14 residues.

This clonotype came up many times. The rearrangement uses TRBV4-3 and TRBJ2-7; D is perhaps TRBD1 (6 bases). This CDR3 region has 14 residues. The V gene's germline CDR1 is LGHNA and CDR2 YSLEER. Between the trimmed V and J ends, which lost 4 bases and 2 bases, there was a span of 12 bases. CDR3 nucleotides: TGCGCCAGCAGCCGAAGGGACATCCCCTACGAGCAGTACTTC. This sequence encodes CASSRRDIPYEQYF.

Concerning this clonotype itself: A much larger clone lies a single base off, so this may be a read error. The rearrangement joins TRBV6-5 to TRBJ2-2; TRBD2 might be the D (5 bases). The CDR3 length is 16 residues. Germline assignment: CDR1 MNHEY and CDR2 SVGAGI. In nucleotides, the CDR3 is TGTGCCAGCAGTTACTTCCGGATATTAAACACCGGGGAGCCGTTTTTT. It codes for CASSYFRILNTGEPFF.

The sample holds many counts of this clonotype. The gene calls are TRBV7-3 and TRBJ2-5; 7 positions match TRBD2. The CDR3 has 15 amino acids. CDR1 and CDR2 from the germline V gene are SGHTA and FQGTGA. Germline trimming cut 5 bases from V and 4 bases from J; bases unmatched to any gene: 10. The CDR3 reads CASSLTAGVSETQYF. CDR3 coding DNA: TGTGCCAGCAGCCTTACTGCGGGAGTCTCAGAGACCCAGTACTTC. Drawing the rest from reference TRBV7-3 and TRBJ2-5, the complete variable domain is GAGVSQTPSNKVTEKGKYVELRCDPISGHTALYWYRQSLGQGPEFLIYFQGTGAADDSGLPNDRFFAVRPEGSVSTLKIQRTERGDSAVYLCASSLTAGVSETQYFGPGTRLLVL.

On this clonotype itself: With a much larger clone just one base away, this may be a read error. The CDR3 nucleotides read TGTGCCAGCAGCTTAGATCTCAGGACAGGGGGCAACTACGTGCAGTACTTC. It is translated as CASSLDLRTGGNYVQYF. The chain links TRBV7-6 to TRBJ2-7, with 11 bases that match TRBD1. CDR1 and CDR2 from the germline V gene are SGHVS and FNYEAQ. The CDR3 spans 17 residues.

This clonotype has ten or more counts. The chain links TRBV12-3 or TRBV12-4 to TRBJ2-1; tentatively, D is TRBD1 (5 bases). Trimming took off 1 base at V and 10 bases at J, with 17 bases between the two ends. CDR3 size: 15 residues. CDR3 bases: TGTGCCAGCAGTTTAGTCTGGCAGGGCCCCGGGGAGCAGTTCTTC. Translated: CASSLVWQGPGEQFF.

Concerning this clonotype itself: A much larger clone lies one base from this, so it may be a read error. The chain employs TRBV12-3 or TRBV12-4 and TRBJ2-5; 9 bases are shared with TRBD1. The V segment lost 3 bases and the J segment 4 bases; nucleotides outside the gene matches: 6. CDR3 length: 15 amino acids. CDR3 protein: CASSFWTGDLETQYF. The CDR3 bases are TGTGCCAGCAGTTTCTGGACAGGGGATCTAGAGACCCAGTACTTC.

This clonotype was observed a handful of times. The chain joins TRBV4-2 to TRBJ2-1; D is perhaps TRBD2 (6 bases). The CDR3 spans 16 residues. V dropped 0 bases and J dropped 5 bases, with 14 bases sitting between them. CDR1 is LGHNA and CDR2 is YNFKEQ in the germline V gene. The CDR3 DNA reads TGTGCCAGCAGCCAAGAAGGCGGGAAGGCCGACAATGAGCAGTTCTTC. Protein: CASSQEGGKADNEQFF.

This clonotype was observed at least ten times. This chain links TRBV14 with TRBJ2-7; 7 nucleotides line up with TRBD1. The CDR3 loop spans 14 amino acids. Per the germline V gene, CDR1 is SGHDN and CDR2 is FVKESK. Trimming cost V 1 base and J 2 bases; bases outside gene matches: 2. The CDR3, as DNA: TGTGCCAGCAGCCAAGCTCAGGGGGCCTACGAGCAGTACTTC. Translating gives CASSQAQGAYEQYF.

In this sample, this clonotype turned up many times. This sequence joins TRBV29-1 and TRBJ1-3; 8 bases agree with TRBD1. CDR3 length equals 14 residues. Per the germline V gene, CDR1 is SQVTM and CDR2 is ANQGSEA. The V and J ends lost 5 bases and 0 bases, in that order; junction bases with no gene match: 3. The CDR3 coding sequence is TGCAGCGTTTGGGACAGGAGCTCTGGAAACACCATATATTTT. This translates into CSVWDRSSGNTIYF.

In its sample, this clonotype was seen many times. The gene calls are TRBV25-1 and TRBJ2-3; D might be TRBD2 (7 bases). The CDR3 contains 15 residues. Germline CDR1 reads MGHDK; CDR2 reads SYGVNS. The V and J ends lost 8 bases and 6 bases respectively, with 21 bases between them. The CDR3 spells CASRGAGVGPDTQYF. The DNA of the CDR3 is TGTGCCAGCCGGGGGGCGGGAGTAGGGCCGGATACGCAGTATTTT.

This clonotype was observed a few times. This sequence joins TRBV7-3 and TRBJ2-2; 11 nucleotides match TRBD2. Germline values: CDR1 SGHTA, CDR2 FQGTGA. The CDR3 length is 18 residues. With V trimmed by 1 base and J by 6 bases, 10 bases remained unmatched. CDR3 sequence reads: CASSLKRLAGRVPGELFF. CDR3 sequence (DNA): TGTGCCAGCAGCTTAAAGAGACTAGCGGGAAGAGTTCCCGGGGAGCTGTTTTTT.

This clonotype showed up many times. This CDR3 is CSVEDPVGSGGVFEQFF. CDR3 sequence (DNA): TGCAGCGTTGAAGATCCGGTTGGGAGCGGGGGGGTATTTGAGCAGTTCTTC. The chain joins TRBV29-1 to TRBJ2-1; 10 bases are a match to TRBD2. Germline loops: CDR1 SQVTM, CDR2 ANQGSEA. The J segment lost 9 bases and the V segment lost 0 bases, leaving 14 bases of the junction unmatched. CDR3 size: 17 residues.

This clonotype was observed many times. The genes are TRBV5-6 and TRBJ2-7; 8 nucleotides align to TRBD1. The CDR3 spans 16 residues. Per the germline V gene, CDR1 is SGHDT and CDR2 is YYEEEE. Trimming at V came to 4 bases and at J to 0 bases, leaving 9 bases not matched to a gene. The chain's CDR3 is CASSTWTGPPSYEQYF. In nucleotides, the CDR3 is TGTGCCAGCAGCACATGGACAGGGCCTCCCTCCTACGAGCAGTACTTC.

The rearrangement joins TRBV10-3 to TRBJ1-1, with D perhaps matching TRBD1 (6 bases). The CDR3 consists of 14 residues. Germline loops: CDR1 ENHRY, CDR2 SYGVKD. With 3 bases removed from V and 0 bases from J, the gap between germline ends came to 8 bases. The CDR3 DNA reads as TGTGCCATCAGTGATCCAGGGGTGAACACTGAAGCTTTCTTT. Its translation: CAISDPGVNTEAFF.

Notes on this clonotype: With a much larger clone just one base away, this may be a read error. The rearrangement joins TRBV10-2 to TRBJ2-4; possibly TRBD1 for D (5 bases). V was pared by 4 bases and J by 5 bases, with 24 bases between. This CDR3 is built from 18 residues. The germline gives CDR1 WSHSY, CDR2 SAAADI. The CDR3 region has the DNA TGCGCCAGCAGTGGAACACACGGCGATAATGGGGCCGAAAACATTCAGTACTTC. This codes for CASSGTHGDNGAENIQYF.

This clonotype was counted at least ten times. CDR3 loop: CASSLATGRGYEQYF. Written as DNA, the CDR3 is TGTGCCAGCAGCTTAGCTACAGGCCGTGGCTACGAGCAGTACTTC. The chain links TRBV7-9 to TRBJ2-7, with D possibly being TRBD1 (5 bases). The CDR3 has 15 amino acids. Trimming took 0 bases from V and 3 from J, leaving 12 bases between them. From germline, CDR1 is SEHNR and CDR2 FQNEAQ (reference sequence).

Of note for this clonotype: A much larger clone lies a single base off, so this may be a read error. The chain links TRBV6-5 to TRBJ2-7; 11 positions agree with TRBD2. This CDR3 has 15 residues. The germline gives CDR1 MNHEY, CDR2 SVGAGI. V was clipped by 5 bases and J by 5 bases; unmatched bases: 8. CDR3 in DNA: TGTGCCAGCAGTCCCACGACTAGCGGGGCCAACGAGCAGTACTTC. It codes for CASSPTTSGANEQYF.

At least ten counts were recorded for this clonotype. V and J are TRBV19 and TRBJ1-1; D gene ambiguous. Germline V CDR1 and CDR2: LNHDA, SQIVND (reference sequence). The CDR3 length is 14 residues. Trimming pared 3 bases from V and 5 bases from J, leaving 13 bases between. This chain's CDR3 is CASSMAGLRTEAFF. The CDR3 region has the DNA TGTGCCAGTAGTATGGCCGGGTTAAGGACTGAAGCTTTCTTT.

This clonotype was recorded at least ten times. The rearrangement uses TRBV11-2 and TRBJ2-1; TRBD1 matches at 8 bases. The germline gives CDR1 SGHAT, CDR2 FQNNGV. This CDR3 comprises 16 residues. J lost 2 bases, V lost 2 bases, and 5 bases had no gene match. In DNA, the CDR3 is TGTGCCAGCAGCTTACCCGACAGGGGAGCCTACAATGAGCAGTTCTTC. This sequence encodes CASSLPDRGAYNEQFF.

This clonotype was seen more than once but under ten times. The chain uses TRBV7-9 and TRBJ1-4; D unclear. Germline V lookup: CDR1 SEHNR, CDR2 FQNEAQ (reference sequence). The CDR3 is 16 residues long. The V end was cut by 4 bases, the J end by 0 bases, with 12 bases between. The DNA of the CDR3 is TGTGCCAGCAGCTCATCTATGGACTCAACTAATGAAAAACTGTTTTTT. Protein product: CASSSSMDSTNEKLFF.

As to this clonotype: This may arise from a read error, as a much more abundant clone is one base away. This chain uses TRBV7-9 with TRBJ2-1; TRBD2 is a possible D gene (6 bases). Germline values: CDR1 SEHNR, CDR2 FQNEAQ (reference sequence). The V end lost 1 base, the J end lost 6 bases, and 13 bases lay between the germline ends. The CDR3 runs to 15 residues. The DNA of the CDR3 is TGTGCCAGCAGCTTAGGGGAGGTGGGGTGCAATGAGCAGTTCTTC. Translation gives CASSLGEVGCNEQFF.